Sequencing of this T cell receptor (beta chain) was carried out in a study of T cells after yellow fever vaccination. General observations from the study: After the booster, about 95% of CD4 and more than 75% of CD8 primary-response clones were re-detected. The presence of abundant clonotypes contaminating from the bulk population was possible in FACS-sorted repertoires.

CDR3 length: 16 amino acids. V lost 2 bases and J lost 5; bases outside the gene matches: 10. CDR1 and CDR2 from the germline V gene are MGHRA and YSYEKL. This clonotype was detected only a few times. Its cognate antigen is unknown. Universal primer sites and UMIs were introduced during 5'RACE template-switching synthesis of TCR cDNA. From the 5' RACE reads, TCRdb called clonotypes with MiXCR, one entry per CDR3 protein. Of 150,000 to 200,000 distinct CDR3 sequences listed, 11% are singletons. The chain uses TRBV4-1 and TRBJ2-5; 8 bases match TRBD1. This TCR came from a man younger than 30 who received the YFV17D yellow fever vaccine. The sequencing here drew on CD8+ T cells sorted from PBMCs, taken 15 days after the yellow fever booster vaccination. DNA for the CDR3: TGCGCCAGCAGCCAACGACAGGGGCTTGGAGTTGAGACCCAGTACTTC. This gives the protein CASSQRQGLGVETQYF.